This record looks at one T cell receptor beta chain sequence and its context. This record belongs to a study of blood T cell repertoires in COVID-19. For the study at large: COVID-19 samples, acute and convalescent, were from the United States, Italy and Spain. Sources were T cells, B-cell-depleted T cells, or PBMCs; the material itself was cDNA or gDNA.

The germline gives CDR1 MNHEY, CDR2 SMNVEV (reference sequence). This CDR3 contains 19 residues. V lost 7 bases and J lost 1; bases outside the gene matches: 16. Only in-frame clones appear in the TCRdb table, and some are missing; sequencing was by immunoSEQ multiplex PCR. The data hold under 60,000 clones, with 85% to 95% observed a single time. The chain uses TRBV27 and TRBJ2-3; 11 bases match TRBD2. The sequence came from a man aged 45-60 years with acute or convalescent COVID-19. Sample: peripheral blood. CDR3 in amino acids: CASIGTSGDPGSGTDTQYF. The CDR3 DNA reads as TGTGCCAGCATTGGGACTAGCGGAGATCCGGGGTCGGGCACAGATACGCAGTATTTT.